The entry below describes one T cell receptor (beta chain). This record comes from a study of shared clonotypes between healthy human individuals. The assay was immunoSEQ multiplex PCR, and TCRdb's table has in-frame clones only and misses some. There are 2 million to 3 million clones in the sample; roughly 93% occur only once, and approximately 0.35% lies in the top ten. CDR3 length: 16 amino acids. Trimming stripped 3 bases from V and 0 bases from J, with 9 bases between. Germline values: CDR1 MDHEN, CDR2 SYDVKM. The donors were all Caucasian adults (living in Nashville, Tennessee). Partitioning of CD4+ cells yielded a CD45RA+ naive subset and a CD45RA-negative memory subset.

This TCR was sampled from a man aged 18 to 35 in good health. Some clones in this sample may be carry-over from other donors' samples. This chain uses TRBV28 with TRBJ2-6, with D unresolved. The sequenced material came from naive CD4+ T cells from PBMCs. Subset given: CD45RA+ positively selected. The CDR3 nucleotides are TGTGCCAGCAGTTTTTTGGGCACCTCTGGGGCCAACGTCCTGACTTTC. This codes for CASSFLGTSGANVLTF.